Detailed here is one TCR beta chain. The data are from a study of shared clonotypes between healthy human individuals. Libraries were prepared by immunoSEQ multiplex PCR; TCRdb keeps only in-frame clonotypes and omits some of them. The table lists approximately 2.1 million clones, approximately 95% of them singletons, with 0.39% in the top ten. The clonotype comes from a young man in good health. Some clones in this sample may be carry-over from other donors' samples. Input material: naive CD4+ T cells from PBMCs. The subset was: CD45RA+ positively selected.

CDR3 sequence (DNA): TGTGCCAGCTCACCACTTGCGACTACAGATACGCAGTATTTT. Its translation is CASSPLATTDTQYF. The V and J genes are TRBV18 and TRBJ2-3; D ambiguous. Germline CDR1 is KGHSH and CDR2 is LQKENI. This CDR3 spans 14 amino acids. Trimming left V 1 base short and J 3 bases short, with 8 bases between.